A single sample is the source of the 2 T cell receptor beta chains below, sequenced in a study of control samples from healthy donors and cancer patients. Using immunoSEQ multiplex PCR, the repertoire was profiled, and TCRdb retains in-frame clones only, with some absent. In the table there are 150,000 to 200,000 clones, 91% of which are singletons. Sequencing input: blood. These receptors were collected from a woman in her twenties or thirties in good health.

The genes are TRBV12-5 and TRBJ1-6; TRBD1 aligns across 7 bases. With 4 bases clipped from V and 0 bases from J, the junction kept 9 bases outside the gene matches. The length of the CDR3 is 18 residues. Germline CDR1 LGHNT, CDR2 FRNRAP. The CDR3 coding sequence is TGTGCTAGTGGTTCCTACGGACAGGCAAGCTCCTATAATTCACCCCTCCACTTT. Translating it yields CASGSYGQASSYNSPLHF.

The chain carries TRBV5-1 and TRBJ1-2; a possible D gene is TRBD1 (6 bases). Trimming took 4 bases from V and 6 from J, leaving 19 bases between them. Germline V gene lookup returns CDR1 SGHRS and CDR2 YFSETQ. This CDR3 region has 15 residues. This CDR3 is CASSGPTGLENGYTF. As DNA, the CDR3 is TGCGCCAGCAGCGGACCAACAGGGCTAGAGAATGGCTACACCTTC.